These 27 T cell receptor beta chains originate from one sample sequenced in a study of CD8 T cells in Susac syndrome. Random-hexamer reverse transcription was applied to about 0.45 to 1 ug RNA. MiXCR, applied by TCRdb to the immunoSEQ multiplex PCR reads, yields one record per CDR3 protein. The data show 150,000 to 200,000 distinct CDR3 sequences, approximately 96% seen once. Sequencing input: CD4+ T cells from PBMCs. These receptors were collected from a human donor with multiple sclerosis.

The genes are TRBV25-1 and TRBJ1-1, with D possibly matching TRBD1 (5 bases). This CDR3 is built from 14 residues. CDR1 and CDR2 (germline): MGHDK, SYGVNS. The V end lost 7 bases, the J end lost 0 bases, and 12 bases lay between the germline ends. The CDR3: CASTLSDMNTEAFF. The CDR3 DNA is TGTGCCAGCACTCTGTCGGACATGAACACTGAAGCTTTCTTT. Combining the CDR3 with reference TRBV25-1 and TRBJ1-1 gives the whole variable domain EADIYQTPRYLVIGTGKKITLECSQTMGHDKMYWYQQDPGMELHLIHYSYGVNSTEKGDLSSESTVSRIRTEHFPLTLESARPSHTSQYLCASTLSDMNTEAFFGQGTRLTVV.

In this sample, this clonotype turned up a few times. The chain has TRBV2 and TRBJ2-3; 9 bases are shared with TRBD1. This CDR3 region has 14 residues. V shed 8 bases and J 1 base; nucleotides not matched to a gene: 4. CDR1 is SNHLY, CDR2 FYNNEI, per germline. CDR3 in DNA: TGTGCCAGCTCCCGGGACAGGGGCACAGATACGCAGTATTTT. Translated, it gives CASSRDRGTDTQYF.

This clonotype came up a few times. This chain connects TRBV20-1 to TRBJ2-5; the D is unclear. V lost 3 bases and J 4 bases, leaving 3 bases between the germline ends. CDR3 size: 10 residues. Germline V gene lookup returns CDR1 DFQATT and CDR2 SNEGSKA (reference sequence). In DNA, the CDR3 is TGCAGTGCTAGTGGAGAGACCCAGTACTTC. Translating gives CSASGETQYF.

The chain employs TRBV29-1 and TRBJ2-7, with D unclear. The V end was cut by 5 bases, the J end by 1 base, with 12 bases between. CDR3 length equals 13 residues. Germline V CDR1 and CDR2: SQVTM, ANQGSEA. This CDR3 is CSVKSALSYEQYF. The CDR3 DNA is TGCAGCGTTAAATCGGCGTTGTCCTACGAGCAGTACTTC.

The chain links TRBV4-2 to TRBJ2-3; D is ambiguous. The germline V gene has CDR1 LGHNA and CDR2 YNFKEQ. The CDR3 contains 12 residues. Trimming left V 3 bases short and J 2 bases short, with 3 bases between. CDR3 in DNA: TGTGCCAGCAGCCAGACCACAGATACGCAGTATTTT. It encodes CASSQTTDTQYF.

This chain joins TRBV12-3 or TRBV12-4 and TRBJ2-1; 7 nucleotides align to TRBD2. V lost 2 bases to trimming and J lost 4 bases; unmatched junction nucleotides: 8. The CDR3 length is 16 residues. The CDR3 is CASSLNTGGTYNEQFF. CDR3 sequence (DNA): TGTGCCAGCAGTTTAAACACGGGGGGAACTTACAATGAGCAGTTCTTC.

The DNA for the CDR3 is TGCAGCGTTGCAGGTTTCGACTACGAGCAGTACTTC. Residues: CSVAGFDYEQYF. V is TRBV29-1 and J is TRBJ2-7; D unresolved. Germline lookup yields CDR1 SQVTM and CDR2 ANQGSEA. The CDR3 runs 12 residues. The V end lost 4 bases, the J end lost 3 bases, and 10 bases lay between the germline ends.

The chain carries TRBV7-9 and TRBJ2-3, with unresolved D. The CDR3 is 14 amino acids. The germline V gene has CDR1 SEHNR and CDR2 FQNEAQ (reference sequence). The V end lost 5 bases, the J end lost 6 bases, and 15 bases lay between the germline ends. This CDR3 is CASSPLWTADTQYF. The CDR3 DNA reads TGTGCCAGCAGCCCTCTCTGGACGGCGGATACGCAGTATTTT.

The J gene is TRBJ1-2, the V gene TRBV20-1; perhaps TRBD1 as D (5 bases). Germline CDR1 and CDR2: DFQATT and SNEGSKA (reference sequence). The V gene lost 6 bases and the J gene lost 8 bases, with 19 bases spanning the gap. CDR3 size: 13 residues. CDR3 bases: TGCAGTGCCAGCCCGGGGGGAGGAGTCGGCTACACCTTC. Protein: CSASPGGGVGYTF.

The rearrangement joins TRBV29-1 to TRBJ2-5, with D possibly TRBD1 on 6 matching bases. Between the trimmed V and J ends, which lost 6 bases and 5 bases, there was a span of 16 bases. Germline-derived CDR1 and CDR2 are SQVTM and ANQGSEA. The CDR3 covers 13 residues. This chain's CDR3 is CSVINLTGETQYF. The DNA of the CDR3 is TGCAGCGTAATCAACCTCACAGGGGAGACCCAGTACTTC.

CDR3 bases: TGTGCCAGCACCCCGGACAGGGCGCAAAGGATTCAGTACTTC. Protein product: CASTPDRAQRIQYF. The V call is TRBV28, the J call TRBJ2-4, with TRBD1 identical over 8 bases. The CDR3 contains 14 residues. Germline lookup yields CDR1 MDHEN and CDR2 SYDVKM. V was pared by 7 bases and J by 10 bases, with 12 bases of the junction left unmatched. The full variable domain, with the rest looked up from reference TRBV28 and TRBJ2-4, is DVKVTQSSRYLVKRTGEKVFLECVQDMDHENMFWYRQDPGLGLRLIYFSYDVKMKEKGDIPEGYSVSREKKERFSLILESASTNQTSMYLCASTPDRAQRIQYFGAGTRLSVL.

The chain links TRBV5-4 to TRBJ2-1; possibly TRBD1 for D (6 bases). Trimming pared 2 bases from V and 10 bases from J, leaving 7 bases between. CDR3 length: 11 residues. Germline V CDR1 and CDR2: SGHNT, YYREEE (reference sequence). CDR3 amino acids: CASSLDREQFF. DNA for the CDR3: TGTGCCAGCAGCTTAGACAGGGAGCAGTTCTTC.

The CDR3 bases are TGTGCCAGCAGTTCACAGGGGGCGGACTACAATGAGCAGTTCTTC. Translation: CASSSQGADYNEQFF. This chain connects TRBV28 to TRBJ2-1; 9 bases agree with TRBD1. The trim removed 4 bases at V and 3 bases at J, leaving 4 bases unmatched. The CDR3 covers 15 residues. Germline V gene sequence: CDR1 MDHEN, CDR2 SYDVKM.

The chain carries TRBV20-1 and TRBJ2-5; D ambiguous. Germline assignment: CDR1 DFQATT and CDR2 SNEGSKA (reference sequence). The CDR3 spans 14 residues. Trimming pared 2 bases from V and 0 bases from J, leaving 10 bases between. The CDR3 DNA reads TGCAGTGCTAGATGGCGGAGCTACCAAGAGACCCAGTACTTC. Amino acid sequence: CSARWRSYQETQYF.

The V call is TRBV6-1, the J call TRBJ2-4, with D perhaps TRBD1 (6 bases). This CDR3 is 15 amino acids long. V lost 3 bases and J 2 bases, leaving 11 bases between the germline ends. The germline V gene has CDR1 MNHNS and CDR2 SASEGT. Here the CDR3 DNA reads TGTGCCAGCAGTGACACAGGGCGCTCCAAAAACATTCAGTACTTC. It codes for CASSDTGRSKNIQYF.

The chain uses TRBV3-1 and TRBJ2-2; no clear D gene. The CDR3 consists of 11 residues. V gave up 7 bases and J gave up 1 base, with 1 base separating them. Germline CDR1 and CDR2: LGHDT and YNNKEL (reference sequence). The CDR3 DNA sequence: TGTGCCAGCAAGAACACCGGGGAGCTGTTTTTT. Protein product: CASKNTGELFF. Full variable domain (rest looked up from reference TRBV3-1 and TRBJ2-2): DTAVSQTPKYLVTQMGNDKSIKCEQNLGHDTMYWYKQDSKKFLKIMFSYNNKELIINETVPNRFSPKSPDKAHLNLHINSLELGDSAVYFCASKNTGELFFGEGSRLTVL.

V and J are TRBV6-2 or TRBV6-3 and TRBJ2-7; 9 bases map to TRBD2. CDR3 length equals 14 residues. With V trimmed by 5 bases and J by 2 bases, 4 bases remained unmatched. Germline V gives CDR1 MNHEY, CDR2 SVGEGT. CDR3 DNA sequence: TGTGCCAGCAGTAAAGCGGGAGGCGCCTACGAGCAGTACTTC. Its protein is CASSKAGGAYEQYF.

A few counts support this clonotype. The chain couples TRBV6-2 or TRBV6-3 to TRBJ2-2, with no clear D. The CDR3 spans 11 residues. CDR1 is MNHEY and CDR2 is SVGEGT in the germline V gene. V lost 4 bases, J lost 6 bases, and 3 bases lay in between. The CDR3 is CASSLAGELFF. Written as DNA, the CDR3 is TGTGCCAGCAGTTTGGCCGGGGAGCTGTTTTTT.

The chain employs TRBV6-5 and TRBJ2-1; possible D gene TRBD1, 6 bases. V lost 6 bases and J 9 bases, leaving 9 bases between the germline ends. The V gene's germline CDR1 is MNHEY and CDR2 SVGAGI. CDR3 length: 11 residues. CDR3 residues: CASREGGEQFF. DNA for the CDR3: TGTGCCAGCAGGGAAGGGGGTGAGCAGTTCTTC.

V gene TRBV7-2 combines with J gene TRBJ1-1; no reliable D call. The germline V gene encodes CDR1 SGHTA and CDR2 FQGNSA. Trimming removed 7 bases at V and 1 base at J, with 13 bases between. This CDR3 comprises 14 residues. The CDR3 sequence is CASTRTGTNTEAFF. The CDR3 DNA sequence: TGTGCCAGCACGCGGACGGGAACGAACACTGAAGCTTTCTTT.

V is TRBV30 and J is TRBJ2-1; weak D call: TRBD1 (6 bases). The CDR3 has 14 residues. Germline V gene lookup returns CDR1 GTSNPN and CDR2 SVGIG (reference sequence). V was pared by 4 bases and J by 0 bases, with 10 bases between. CDR3 amino acids: CAWITGSSYNEQFF. The CDR3, as DNA: TGTGCCTGGATAACAGGGAGCTCCTACAATGAGCAGTTCTTC.

This rearrangement joins TRBV7-3 to TRBJ2-5; D remains unclear. The germline V gene encodes CDR1 SGHTA and CDR2 FQGTGA. V lost 1 base and J 5 bases, leaving 8 bases between the germline ends. This CDR3 spans 13 amino acids. This chain's CDR3 is CASSLSQEETQYF. Written as DNA, the CDR3 is TGTGCCAGCAGCTTAAGCCAGGAGGAGACCCAGTACTTC.

The V call is TRBV18, the J call TRBJ1-5; 8 nucleotides line up with TRBD1. Germline V CDR1 and CDR2: KGHSH, LQKENI. This CDR3 spans 13 amino acids. The V and J ends lost 5 bases and 7 bases, in that order; junction bases with no gene match: 4. The CDR3 nucleotides read TGTGCCAGCTCAGGACAGGGAGAACAGCCCCAGCATTTT. Translating gives CASSGQGEQPQHF. Based on the CDR3 plus reference TRBV18 and TRBJ1-5, the full variable domain is NAGVMQNPRHLVRRRGQEARLRCSPMKGHSHVYWYRQLPEEGLKFMVYLQKENIIDESGMPKERFSAEFPKEGPSILRIQQVVRGDSAAYFCASSGQGEQPQHFGDGTRLSIL.

This clonotype appeared a single time. V gene TRBV30 combines with J gene TRBJ1-1; the match to TRBD1 covers 7 bases. The length of the CDR3 is 14 residues. Germline V gene lookup returns CDR1 GTSNPN and CDR2 SVGIG (reference sequence). CDR3: CGVGAGQMNTEAFF. CDR3 nucleotide sequence: TGTGGGGTCGGAGCGGGACAGATGAACACTGAAGCTTTCTTT.

This rearrangement joins TRBV20-1 to TRBJ2-5; 7 bases are shared with TRBD2. This CDR3 comprises 14 residues. Germline V gene lookup returns CDR1 DFQATT and CDR2 SNEGSKA (reference sequence). With V trimmed by 0 bases and J by 5 bases, 6 bases remained unmatched. This CDR3 reads CSARDFSGVETQYF. Written as DNA, the CDR3 is TGCAGTGCTAGAGATTTCAGCGGGGTTGAGACCCAGTACTTC.

The chain has TRBV18 and TRBJ1-1; no firm D call. The germline V gene has CDR1 KGHSH and CDR2 LQKENI. V lost 6 bases and J lost 3, with 8 bases in between. The CDR3 has 12 amino acids. The CDR3 here is CASSPRDTEAFF. In nucleotides, the CDR3 is TGTGCCAGCTCTCCTCGGGACACTGAAGCTTTCTTT. The full variable domain, in which reference TRBV18 and TRBJ1-1 provide the parts outside the CDR3, is NAGVMQNPRHLVRRRGQEARLRCSPMKGHSHVYWYRQLPEEGLKFMVYLQKENIIDESGMPKERFSAEFPKEGPSILRIQQVVRGDSAAYFCASSPRDTEAFFGQGTRLTVV.

This sequence joins TRBV7-2 and TRBJ2-2, with no clear D. V dropped 5 bases and J dropped 11 bases, with 12 bases sitting between them. CDR1 and CDR2 from the germline V gene are SGHTA and FQGNSA. The CDR3 extends over 12 amino acids. The CDR3 loop is CASSLPQPELFF. The CDR3 coding sequence is TGTGCCAGCAGCCTGCCCCAACCCGAGCTGTTTTTT.